One T cell receptor beta chain is described in this entry. Its antigen is not identified. Data came from immunoSEQ multiplex PCR; TCRdb stores just in-frame clones and leaves some out. The sample has 90,000 to 100,000 clones; approximately 88% are singletons. The CDR3 is 15 residues long. The V end lost 0 bases, the J end lost 2 bases, and 12 bases lay between the germline ends. Germline V gene data show CDR1 as SGDLS and CDR2 as YYNGEE. This sample is drawn from a study of T cell responses to AZD1222 COVID-19 vaccine. Study outcomes and limitations: The CD4 TCRs associated with vaccination extended across spike and predominated at 160-218 and 743-854. It was only a handful of AZD1222 recipients who were seropositive at baseline. Repertoires were sampled only after the peak T cell response. Donors were largely white British and mainly female; clonal diversity was possibly underestimated.

This chain links TRBV9 with TRBJ2-7; maybe TRBD1 (5 bases). This specimen was peripheral blood, taken 28 days after the second AZD1222 dose. The sequence came from an adult who received the AZD1222 COVID-19 vaccine. In nucleotides, the CDR3 is TGTGCCAGCAGCGTAGGCCAGGGCCTTACCTACGAGCAGTACTTC. The encoded protein is CASSVGQGLTYEQYF.